Sequencing of this T cell receptor beta chain was carried out in a study of cytomegalovirus exposure and HLA in healthy donors. In the study overall: Earlier work reported around 110 million unique TCR beta sequences from approximately 180 million T cells.

As concerns this clone: The target antigen is unknown.

The PCR employed 60 Vbeta primers together with 13 Jbeta primers. Repertoires were generated with immunoSEQ multiplex PCR, while TCRdb's copy carries only in-frame clones and drops some. The sample lists 150,000 to 200,000 clones, 76% occurring once. Study observations and caveats: Follow-up analysis seemed to connect common viral pathogens with several of the most significant clusters identified.

Deletions cut 3 bases from V and 4 bases from J, with 13 bases between. CDR3 length equals 15 residues. Germline V CDR1 and CDR2: SGHVS, FQNEAQ. When sampled, the donors appeared nominally healthy, though they likely had unrecorded immune exposures. The source material was PBMCs. V and J are TRBV7-8 and TRBJ2-1, with D unresolved. The clonotype originates from a female donor in good health and CMV-seronegative. The CDR3 protein is CASSFIADSYNEQFF. For the CDR3, the DNA is TGTGCCAGCAGCTTTATCGCCGACTCATACAATGAGCAGTTCTTC.